This TCR beta chain was retrieved from a study of T cells in Graves' hyperthyroidism and ophthalmopathy. Study in general: The authors collected peripheral blood at initial diagnosis, before any treatment. General study points: Patients with ophthalmopathy were separated from those with stable hyperthyroidism by a 13 V-J model.

A NOSPECS grade of at least 4, a Clinical Activity Score of at least 3 and duration under 3 months were recorded in ophthalmopathy patients. Diagnoses were made from clinical symptoms, serum measures (thyroxine and TRAb), thyroid ultrasound and orbital computed tomography. In the case of this clonotype: What it binds is not known. A much larger clone lies one base from this, so it may be a read error.

The CDR3 regions of TCR beta were amplified from RNA transcripts. RT-PCR in the first round (using the HTBI primer set) targeted the TCR CDR3. One entry per CDR3 protein, called by TCRdb with MiXCR from the multiplex PCR reads. In the table there are roughly 530,000 distinct CDR3 sequences, 15% to 20% of which are singletons. The TCR sequence derives from a young woman with Graves' ophthalmopathy. The sample comprised blood.

CDR3 sequence reads: CGWVGTSGRDRTGELFF. CDR3 DNA sequence: TGTGGCTGGGTCGGGACTAGCGGGAGGGATCGGACCGGGGAGCTGTTTTTT. The genes are TRBV30 and TRBJ2-2; 16 nucleotides align to TRBD2. CDR1 is GTSNPN, CDR2 SVGIG, per germline (reference sequence). The CDR3 consists of 17 residues.